The next 22 T cell receptor beta chains were all read from a single sample in a study of blood T cell repertoires in COVID-19. Produced via immunoSEQ multiplex PCR; TCRdb's table is partial and in-frame only. Of 300,000 to 400,000 clones in the sample, 85% to 90% were seen once. Source material: peripheral blood. Receptors originate from a woman aged 70 to 79 with COVID-19, enrolled during active disease.

The gene calls are TRBV28 and TRBJ2-1; 9 bases match TRBD1. The CDR3 is 15 amino acids. Germline CDR1 and CDR2: MDHEN and SYDVKM. V was clipped by 5 bases and J by 4 bases; unmatched bases: 6. In DNA form, the CDR3 reads TGTGCCAGCAGTCGGGCCGGGACAGGGTACAATGAGCAGTTCTTC. As protein: CASSRAGTGYNEQFF.

The gene calls are TRBV29-1 and TRBJ2-3; 13 nucleotides agree with TRBD2. This CDR3 is 15 amino acids long. V lost 3 bases and J lost 1; bases outside the gene matches: 1. Germline V gene lookup returns CDR1 SQVTM and CDR2 ANQGSEA. The CDR3 is CSVDGTSGGTDTQYF. CDR3 bases: TGCAGCGTTGATGGGACTAGCGGGGGCACAGATACGCAGTATTTT.

J is TRBJ1-3 and V is TRBV5-1, with 7 bases that match TRBD1. The CDR3 has 14 residues. The V gene's germline CDR1 is SGHRS and CDR2 YFSETQ. J was trimmed by 9 bases and V by 1 base; bases with no gene match: 7. For the CDR3, the DNA is TGCGCCAGCAGCTTGTCCGGGGGGGACAGCACCATATATTTT. It is translated as CASSLSGGDSTIYF.

Written as DNA, the CDR3 is TGTGCCAGCAGCCACGGACAGGGTAATCAGCCCCAGCATTTT. Translated: CASSHGQGNQPQHF. The chain uses TRBV6-5 and TRBJ1-5, with 8 bases that match TRBD1. V shed 6 bases and J 4 bases; nucleotides not matched to a gene: 5. The CDR3 has 14 amino acids. From germline, CDR1 is MNHEY and CDR2 SVGAGI.

The V and J genes are TRBV18 and TRBJ1-3; D might be TRBD1 (6 bases). Germline values: CDR1 KGHSH, CDR2 LQKENI. The V gene lost 3 bases and the J gene lost 2 bases, with 11 bases spanning the gap. This CDR3 comprises 15 residues. The CDR3 loop reads CASSPVDSAGNTIYF. The CDR3 region has the DNA TGTGCCAGCTCACCCGTGGACAGTGCTGGAAACACCATATATTTT.

The J gene is TRBJ1-1, the V gene TRBV7-3; no firm D call. Germline-derived CDR1 and CDR2 are SGHTA and FQGTGA. The CDR3 is 12 residues long. V lost 5 bases, J lost 8 bases, and 12 bases lay in between. The CDR3 here is CASSPPSGEAFF. The CDR3, as DNA: TGTGCCAGCAGCCCCCCCTCGGGGGAAGCTTTCTTT.

The chain joins TRBV7-9 to TRBJ2-3; D possibly corresponds to TRBD2 (5 bases). V was shortened by 4 bases and J by 4 bases, with 12 bases between the two germline ends. This CDR3 comprises 14 residues. CDR1 and CDR2 from the germline V gene are SEHNR and FQNEAQ (reference sequence). CDR3 residues: CASSSLIGADTQYF. Written as DNA, the CDR3 is TGTGCCAGCAGCTCACTTATCGGGGCAGATACGCAGTATTTT.

CDR3 nucleotide sequence: TGTGCCACCAGTGATTCGGACAGGGGGTACCAAGAGACCCAGTACTTC. This gives the protein CATSDSDRGYQETQYF. The chain couples TRBV24-1 to TRBJ2-5; 10 nucleotides agree with TRBD1. Looked up from germline, CDR1 is KGHDR and CDR2 is SFDVKD. The CDR3 loop spans 16 amino acids. V was clipped by 2 bases and J by 0 bases; unmatched bases: 2.

The chain is built from TRBV5-1 and TRBJ1-4; possible D gene TRBD1, 5 bases. Looked up from germline, CDR1 is SGHRS and CDR2 is YFSETQ. This CDR3 comprises 13 residues. V was pared by 5 bases and J by 7 bases, with 12 bases between. CDR3 bases: TGCGCCAGCAGGGAAAGGGGCGGTGAAAAACTGTTTTTT. This translates into CASRERGGEKLFF.

This clone was detected only once. The chain carries TRBV7-2 and TRBJ1-6; D possibly corresponds to TRBD1 (5 bases). The CDR3 spans 14 residues. V was trimmed by 8 bases and J by 9 bases, leaving 17 bases between them. From germline, CDR1 is SGHTA and CDR2 FQGNSA. The CDR3, as DNA: TGTGCCAGCGGCCCCGCTACGGGGGTTTCACCCCTCCACTTT. Translated: CASGPATGVSPLHF.

V and J are TRBV5-1 and TRBJ1-1; D possibly corresponds to TRBD1 (5 bases). CDR1 is SGHRS and CDR2 is YFSETQ in the germline V gene. V was shortened by 0 bases and J by 0 bases, with 9 bases between the two germline ends. CDR3 length equals 15 residues. CDR3 nucleotides: TGCGCCAGCAGCTTGGACGGGGGTATGAACACTGAAGCTTTCTTT. This sequence encodes CASSLDGGMNTEAFF.

V usage is TRBV2 and J usage is TRBJ1-1, with 7 bases matching TRBD1. J gave up 4 bases and V 2 bases, and 7 bases lay outside the gene matches. CDR1 and CDR2 from the germline V gene are SNHLY and FYNNEI. This CDR3 spans 15 amino acids. In DNA form, the CDR3 reads TGTGCCAGCAGTGAACGGGACAGTGCTTTCACTGAAGCTTTCTTT. It encodes CASSERDSAFTEAFF.

The chain carries TRBV11-1 and TRBJ1-1, with TRBD1 as a possible D gene (5 bases). Per the germline V gene, CDR1 is SGHAT and CDR2 is FQDESV (reference sequence). V lost 0 bases and J 4 bases, leaving 12 bases between the germline ends. The CDR3 runs to 15 residues. The CDR3 loop reads CASSLAREGSTEAFF. CDR3 nucleotides: TGTGCCAGCAGCTTAGCGCGGGAGGGGTCCACTGAAGCTTTCTTT.

The chain couples TRBV6-5 to TRBJ1-1; D possibly corresponds to TRBD1 (6 bases). The CDR3 is 15 amino acids. The V end lost 6 bases, the J end lost 5 bases, and 19 bases lay between the germline ends. Germline V gives CDR1 MNHEY, CDR2 SVGAGI. In DNA, the CDR3 is TGTGCCAGCAGCACCCTACAAGGGGGTTGGACTGAAGCTTTCTTT. Protein sequence: CASSTLQGGWTEAFF.

The chain employs TRBV29-1 and TRBJ1-1, with 7 bases fitting TRBD1. V dropped 1 base and J dropped 1; count of bases not matched to a gene: 15. CDR3 length equals 18 residues. The germline V gene has CDR1 SQVTM and CDR2 ANQGSEA. In DNA, the CDR3 is TGCAGCGTTGAAGTACCCGGCCACCGGACAGGCCGGAACACTGAAGCTTTCTTT. Translated: CSVEVPGHRTGRNTEAFF.

This chain connects TRBV11-2 to TRBJ2-7; 7 bases fit TRBD1. The CDR3 length is 15 residues. From germline, CDR1 is SGHAT and CDR2 FQNNGV. J lost 0 bases, V lost 5 bases, and 7 bases had no gene match. The chain's CDR3 is CASSRGGPSSYEQYF. The CDR3 DNA reads TGTGCCAGCAGCCGAGGGGGCCCTAGCTCCTACGAGCAGTACTTC.

This clone was detected only a few times. This chain connects TRBV11-2 to TRBJ2-7; 9 bases match TRBD1. Germline CDR1 reads SGHAT; CDR2 reads FQNNGV. The CDR3 sequence is 13 residues long. V shed 4 bases and J 3 bases; nucleotides not matched to a gene: 1. This chain's CDR3 is CASSSGQGYEQYF. In nucleotides, the CDR3 is TGTGCCAGCAGCTCGGGACAGGGCTACGAGCAGTACTTC.

This clone was recorded once. This rearrangement joins TRBV5-5 to TRBJ2-1, with 7 bases lining up with TRBD1. Trimming removed 0 bases from V and 3 bases from J; junction bases left unmatched: 6. Per germline, CDR1 SGHKS and CDR2 YYEKEE (reference sequence). The CDR3 covers 16 residues. The CDR3 DNA reads as TGTGCCAGCAGCTTGGAGTTGCAGGGGGTCTACAATGAGCAGTTCTTC. Residues: CASSLELQGVYNEQFF.

This sequence joins TRBV19 and TRBJ1-4; weak D call: TRBD1 (6 bases). The CDR3 is made up of 16 amino acids. V was trimmed by 6 bases and J by 2 bases, leaving 16 bases between them. CDR1 and CDR2 from the germline V gene are LNHDA and SQIVND (reference sequence). The CDR3 DNA is TGTGCCAGTAGCAAAATAACAGGGACGACTAATGAAAAACTGTTTTTT. It encodes CASSKITGTTNEKLFF.

This clone was seen only a few times. The CDR3 coding sequence is TGTGCCACCGCAGGGTTTTCCCCATATGGCTACACCTTC. Its protein product is CATAGFSPYGYTF. V gene TRBV15 combines with J gene TRBJ1-2, with TRBD1 as a possible D gene (5 bases). CDR3 length: 13 amino acids. Trimming took off 8 bases at V and 5 bases at J, with 15 bases between the two ends. Germline V gene sequence: CDR1 LNHNV, CDR2 YYDKDF (reference sequence).

The chain is built from TRBV10-3 and TRBJ2-5; a weak D match, TRBD2 (5 bases). Germline V gene data show CDR1 as ENHRY and CDR2 as SYGVKD. Trimming cost V 3 bases and J 7 bases, with 12 bases left between them. CDR3 length equals 13 residues. CDR3 region: CAISESSPATQYF. CDR3 nucleotides: TGTGCCATCAGTGAATCTAGCCCCGCGACCCAGTACTTC.

The chain recombines TRBV5-4 with TRBJ2-1; 7 positions agree with TRBD1. This CDR3 region has 15 residues. V was pared by 0 bases and J by 2 bases, with 2 bases of the junction left unmatched. Looked up from germline, CDR1 is SGHNT and CDR2 is YYREEE (reference sequence). The CDR3 sequence is CASSLDRGTYNEQFF. CDR3 bases: TGTGCCAGCAGCTTGGACAGGGGTACCTACAATGAGCAGTTCTTC.